This T cell receptor beta chain is drawn from a study of regulatory T cells in long-lasting Graves disease. Regarding time point: newly diagnosed GD, antithyroid drugs for less than 3 months. RNA isolated from PBMCs was used to make the TCR library. This clonotype was seen many times. Researchers made TCR beta libraries by using iRepertoire HTBI primers and running Arm-PCR on CDR3 regions. TCRdb processed the multiplex PCR reads anew with MiXCR; each CDR3 protein has one entry. The data contain roughly 500,000 distinct CDR3 sequences, roughly 14% of them singletons. V lost 2 bases and J lost 6, with 13 bases in between. This CDR3 is 15 amino acids long. Germline V gene sequence: CDR1 MNHEY, CDR2 SMNVEV (reference sequence). This sample also appeared in a second study, on T cells in Graves' hyperthyroidism and ophthalmopathy.

Here the sequenced sample was peripheral blood mononuclear cells (PBMCs), taken at new diagnosis, from a patient treated with antithyroid drugs. The sequence was collected from a man aged 25-45 years with Graves disease. The chain is built from TRBV27 and TRBJ2-2; tentative D call: TRBD2 (6 bases). The CDR3 region is CASSLTAAGPGELFF. The CDR3 DNA reads TGTGCCAGCAGTTTAACAGCGGCGGGGCCCGGGGAGCTGTTTTTT.